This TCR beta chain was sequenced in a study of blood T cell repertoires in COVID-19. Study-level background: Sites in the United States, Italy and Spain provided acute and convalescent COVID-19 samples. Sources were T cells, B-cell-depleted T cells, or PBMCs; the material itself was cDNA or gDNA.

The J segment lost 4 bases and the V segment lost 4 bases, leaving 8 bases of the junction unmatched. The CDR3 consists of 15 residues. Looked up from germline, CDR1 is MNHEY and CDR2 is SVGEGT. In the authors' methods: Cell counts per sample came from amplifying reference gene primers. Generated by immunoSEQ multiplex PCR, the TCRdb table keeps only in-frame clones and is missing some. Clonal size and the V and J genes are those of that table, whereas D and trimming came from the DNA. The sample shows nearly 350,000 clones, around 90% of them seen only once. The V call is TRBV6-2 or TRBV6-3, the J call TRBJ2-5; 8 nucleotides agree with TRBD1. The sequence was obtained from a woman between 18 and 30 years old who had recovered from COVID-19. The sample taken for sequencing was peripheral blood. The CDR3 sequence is CASSSTRGLRETQYF. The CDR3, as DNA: TGTGCCAGCAGTTCGACCAGGGGGCTAAGAGAGACCCAGTACTTC.